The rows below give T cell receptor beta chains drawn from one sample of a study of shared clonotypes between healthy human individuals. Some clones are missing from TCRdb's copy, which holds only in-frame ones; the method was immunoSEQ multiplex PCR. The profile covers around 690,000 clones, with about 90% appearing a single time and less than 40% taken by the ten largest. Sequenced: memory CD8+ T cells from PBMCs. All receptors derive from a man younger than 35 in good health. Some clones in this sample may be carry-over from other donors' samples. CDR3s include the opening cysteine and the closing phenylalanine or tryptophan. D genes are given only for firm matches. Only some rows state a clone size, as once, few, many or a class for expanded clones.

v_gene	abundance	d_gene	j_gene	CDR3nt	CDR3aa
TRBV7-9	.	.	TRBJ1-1	TGTGCCAGCAGCTTAGGAGGGACGACTGAAGCTTTCTTT	CASSLGGTTEAFF
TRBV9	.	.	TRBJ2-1	TGTGCCAGCAGCCCTTACGGGGGAGGGGGCAATGAGCAGTTCTTC	CASSPYGGGGNEQFF
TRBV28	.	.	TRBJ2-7	TGTGCCAGCAGTCTCTTACAGCATACCTACGAGCAGTACTTC	CASSLLQHTYEQYF
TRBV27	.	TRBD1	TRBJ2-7	TGTGCCAGCAGCCCCGGAACGGGACAGTCCTACGAGCAGTACTTC	CASSPGTGQSYEQYF
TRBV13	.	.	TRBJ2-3	TGTGCCAGCAGCTTAAGTAGCCCTGAGACAGATACGCAGTATTTT	CASSLSSPETDTQYF
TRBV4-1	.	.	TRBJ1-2	TGCGCCAGCAGCCAGTGGGACGGAGCCTACTATGGCTACACCTTC	CASSQWDGAYYGYTF
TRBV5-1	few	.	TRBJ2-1	TGCGCCAGCAGCTACGACCGGGGAGAGCAGTTCTTC	CASSYDRGEQFF
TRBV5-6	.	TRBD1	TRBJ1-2	TGTGCCAGCAGCTTGTGGCAGGGGGTGGATGGCTACACCTTC	CASSLWQGVDGYTF
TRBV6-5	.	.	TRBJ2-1	TGTGCCAGCCACTCCCAGGGTCTAGACAATGAGCAGTTCTTC	CASHSQGLDNEQFF
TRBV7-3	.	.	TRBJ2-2	TGTGCCAGCAGCTTATTGGACGGGGAGCTGTTTTTT	CASSLLDGELFF
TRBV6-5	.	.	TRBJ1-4	TGTGCCAGCAGTGAGGACAGTACTAATGAAAAACTGTTTTTT	CASSEDSTNEKLFF
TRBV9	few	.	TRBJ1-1	TGTGCCAGCAGCGTAGCTCCCACAGACAACACTGAAGCTTTCTTT	CASSVAPTDNTEAFF
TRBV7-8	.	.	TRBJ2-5	TGTGCCAGCAGCCGATTCCCGGGACGGGAGACCCAGTACTTC	CASSRFPGRETQYF
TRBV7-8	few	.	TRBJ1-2	TGTGCCAGCAGCCTCACTAGGGGTTGGACGGCCTATGGCTACACCTTC	CASSLTRGWTAYGYTF
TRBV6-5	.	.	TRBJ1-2	TGTGCCAGCAGTTCCTCCCTGACAGTAGGAGGCGGCTACACCTTC	CASSSSLTVGGGYTF
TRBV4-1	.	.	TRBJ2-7	TGCGCCAGCAGCCCTCTTCCGGGTGACGAGCAGTACTTC	CASSPLPGDEQYF
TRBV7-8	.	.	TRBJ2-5	TGTGCCAGCAGCTTACCAGGGAACCAAGAGACCCAGTACTTC	CASSLPGNQETQYF
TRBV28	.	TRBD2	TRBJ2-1	TGTGCCAGCAGTCCGCGGTTGACCGGACTAGGAAATGAGCAGTTCTTC	CASSPRLTGLGNEQFF
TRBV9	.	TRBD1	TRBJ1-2	TGTGCCAGCGCCAGTTCTCGGACAGGGGGAAGGGGGCTTGGCTACACCTTC	CASASSRTGGRGLGYTF
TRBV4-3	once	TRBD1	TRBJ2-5	TGCGCCAGCAGCCTAGATTGGGACAGACAGCAAGAGACCCAGTACTTC	CASSLDWDRQQETQYF
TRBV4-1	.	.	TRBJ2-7	TGCGCCAGCACCCTAGCGATCGGCGTGTCCTACGAGCAGTACTTC	CASTLAIGVSYEQYF
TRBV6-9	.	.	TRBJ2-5	TGTGCCAGCATCATATTCCAGGGATGGGAGACCCAGTACTTC	CASIIFQGWETQYF
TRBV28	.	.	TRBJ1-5	TGTGCCAGCCGAGACAGAGGCAATCAGCCCCAGCATTTT	CASRDRGNQPQHF
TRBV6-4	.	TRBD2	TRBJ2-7	TGTGCCAGCAGTGATGTAGCGGGGGCCTACGAGCAGTACTTC	CASSDVAGAYEQYF
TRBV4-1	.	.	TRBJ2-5	TGCGCCAGCAGCCAAGATCTTCCTACGGAGACCCAGTACTTC	CASSQDLPTETQYF
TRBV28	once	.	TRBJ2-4	TGTGCCAGCAGTTTACAGGGCGCCGGGGCCAAAAACATTCAGTACTTC	CASSLQGAGAKNIQYF
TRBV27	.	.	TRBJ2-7	TGTGCCAGCAGTTGGACAGTTTCCTACGAGCAGTACTTC	CASSWTVSYEQYF
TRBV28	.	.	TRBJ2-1	TGTGCCAGCAGTCCGGAAATTCGCAATGAGCAGTTCTTC	CASSPEIRNEQFF
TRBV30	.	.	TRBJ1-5	TGTGCCTGGAGCGAAACAGAGAGCAATCAGCCCCAGCATTTT	CAWSETESNQPQHF
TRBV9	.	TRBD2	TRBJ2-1	TGTGCCAGCAGCGGTAGCGGGAGTGCAGACAATGAGCAGTTCTTC	CASSGSGSADNEQFF
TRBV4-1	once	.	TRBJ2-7	TGCGCCAGCACGGAGGCCGCGGGTTTACGGTACGAGCAGTACTTC	CASTEAAGLRYEQYF
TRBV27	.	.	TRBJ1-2	TGTGCCAGCAGTTTATCCCCTAGGGGTCCCCTCTATGGCTACACCTTC	CASSLSPRGPLYGYTF
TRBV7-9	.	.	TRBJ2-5	TGTGCCAGCAGCTCCTTGAGGGGCAGGCAAGAGACCCAGTACTTC	CASSSLRGRQETQYF
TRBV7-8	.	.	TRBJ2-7	TGTGCCAGCAGCGGCGGGCGAAGCGAGCAGTACTTC	CASSGGRSEQYF
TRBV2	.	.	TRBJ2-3	TGTGCCAGCAGTGAAGCGCTTGGCGGGAAGAGCACAGATACGCAGTATTTT	CASSEALGGKSTDTQYF
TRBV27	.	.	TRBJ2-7	TGTGCCAGCAGTTTCTCGGCCGGGGTTACTACCTACGAGCAGTACTTC	CASSFSAGVTTYEQYF
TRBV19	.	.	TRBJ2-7	TGTGCCAGTGCACAAGGGTTAGGGGAGCAGTACTTC	CASAQGLGEQYF
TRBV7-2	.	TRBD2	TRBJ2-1	TGTGCCAGCAGCTTAAATTATGGGGCGGGAGGGCCCTACAATGAGCAGTTCTTC	CASSLNYGAGGPYNEQFF
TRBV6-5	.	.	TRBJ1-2	TGTGCCAGCAGTTACGCAGGGGAGGATGGCTACACCTTC	CASSYAGEDGYTF
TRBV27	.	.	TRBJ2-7	TGTGCCAGCAGCCCGTATCGGAGGGGGTACGAGCAGTACTTC	CASSPYRRGYEQYF
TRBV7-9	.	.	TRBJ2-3	TGTGCCAGCAGCCCAGGTCTGAGCGGTAGCACAGATACGCAGTATTTT	CASSPGLSGSTDTQYF
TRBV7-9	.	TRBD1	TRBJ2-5	TGTGCCAGCAGCCCATCGGGGGACAGGTTATTGGAGACCCAGTACTTC	CASSPSGDRLLETQYF
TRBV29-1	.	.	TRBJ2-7	TGCAGCGTAGAAGAGGAGACCGAGCAGTACTTC	CSVEEETEQYF
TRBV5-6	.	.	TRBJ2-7	TGTGCCAGCAAGTGGGCAGGGGAAGTCACCTACGAGCAGTACTTC	CASKWAGEVTYEQYF
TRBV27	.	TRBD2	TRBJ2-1	TGTGCCAGCAGTATCGGACTAGCGGGATTCGGATACAATGAGCAGTTCTTC	CASSIGLAGFGYNEQFF
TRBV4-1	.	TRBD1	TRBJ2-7	TGCGCCAGCAGCCAAGAAGGGACAGGGGGCCCCGAGCAGTACTTC	CASSQEGTGGPEQYF
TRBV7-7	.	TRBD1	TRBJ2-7	TGTGCCAGCAGCTTATACCCGGGACAGGCGTACGAGCAGTACTTC	CASSLYPGQAYEQYF
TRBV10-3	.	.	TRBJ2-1	TGTGCCATCAGTGACGCCTCGGCAGATTACAATGAGCAGTTCTTC	CAISDASADYNEQFF
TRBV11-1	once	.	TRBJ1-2	TGTGCCAGCAGCCCCGGGGAGAACTATGGCTACACCTTC	CASSPGENYGYTF
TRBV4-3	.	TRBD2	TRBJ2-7	TGCGCCAGCAGCCAAGGGGTAGCGGGAGCTACTCGTGAGCAGTACTTC	CASSQGVAGATREQYF
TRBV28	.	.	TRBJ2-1	TGTGCCAGCAGGTCCACTAGCCCGAGCTCCTACAATGAGCAGTTCTTC	CASRSTSPSSYNEQFF
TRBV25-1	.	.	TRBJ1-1	TGTGCCAGCAGTGACCGGGGACCGATGAACACTGAAGCTTTCTTT	CASSDRGPMNTEAFF
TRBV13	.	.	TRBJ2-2	TGTGCCAGCAGCTCCAACCACCGCGGATCGGAGCCAGCGAACACCGGGGAGCTGTTTTTT	CASSSNHRGSEPANTGELFF
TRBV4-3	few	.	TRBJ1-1	TGCGCCAGCAGCCAGTGGTGGGGGCGCGGAACTGAAGCTTTCTTT	CASSQWWGRGTEAFF